This paragraph covers one TCR beta chain sequence. This entry is derived from a study of T cell responses to AZD1222 COVID-19 vaccine. This CDR3 contains 11 residues. V was trimmed by 5 bases and J by 3 bases, leaving 5 bases between them. The germline gives CDR1 SNHLY, CDR2 FYNNEI. Libraries were prepared by immunoSEQ multiplex PCR; TCRdb keeps only in-frame clonotypes and omits some of them. The sample has some 90,000 clones; approximately 91% are singletons. Here the sequenced sample was peripheral blood, taken on day 0 of AZD1222 vaccination. V and J are TRBV2 and TRBJ2-7; no clear D gene. This TCR derives from an adult in good health. The DNA for the CDR3 is TGTGCCAGCAGTACTTTCTACGAGCAGTACTTC. Protein product: CASSTFYEQYF.